Below, one T cell receptor beta chain is given with its context. This record belongs to a study of blood T cell repertoires in COVID-19. Study-level background: COVID-19 samples, acute and convalescent, were from the United States, Italy and Spain. PBMCs, B-cell-depleted T cells, or T cells provided the cDNA or gDNA that made up the material.

Trimming took 5 bases from V and 5 from J; bases not matched to a gene: 5. Germline CDR1 is MDHEN and CDR2 is SYDVKM. The CDR3 contains 13 residues. Sequencing was performed with immunoSEQ multiplex PCR; in TCRdb, only in-frame clones are kept and a portion is missing. The sample holds under 100,000 clones, about 87% seen once. The V and J genes are TRBV28 and TRBJ1-1; 7 positions match TRBD1. The sequence was collected from a human donor in a cohort sampled during active COVID-19. Source material: peripheral blood. The CDR3 DNA follows: TGTGCCAGCAGTATGACAGGGAGGACTGAAGCTTTCTTT. It translates to CASSMTGRTEAFF.